This TCR beta chain is from a study of HIV-infected patients and healthy controls. In TCRdb, the 5' RACE reads were re-called with MiXCR into one record per CDR3 protein. This sample carries about 70,000 distinct CDR3 sequences, about 16% of them seen once, and the ten largest clones take approximately 5%. V was pared by 6 bases and J by 1 base, with 6 bases between. The CDR3 contains 12 residues. The sample comprised CD4+ T cells from blood. The rearrangement joins TRBV12-3 or TRBV12-4 to TRBJ2-5; no definite D call. The sequence came from a human donor in good health. CDR3 amino acids: CASSGFQETQYF. CDR3 DNA sequence: TGTGCCAGCAGCGGGTTCCAAGAGACCCAGTACTTC.